This T cell receptor (beta chain) was observed in a study of cytomegalovirus exposure and HLA in healthy donors. Study outcomes and limitations: The study assumed roughly uniform donor sequencing depth for presence/absence analyses. TCR beta V- and J-gene trimming was later associated with a missense DCLRE1C variant.

The J segment lost 2 bases and the V segment lost 4 bases, leaving 5 bases of the junction unmatched. CDR1 SGHRS and CDR2 YFSETQ come from the germline V gene. The CDR3 consists of 16 residues. Points on this clone: Its antigen is not known.

PCR amplification relied on 60 Vbeta primers (plus 13 Jbeta primers). TCRdb keeps only in-frame clones here, not all; method: immunoSEQ multiplex PCR. The sample's table shows about 210,000 clones. The sample was PBMCs. The V and J genes are TRBV5-1 and TRBJ2-3; TRBD2 matches at 12 bases. The clonotype was recovered from a young woman in good health and CMV-seropositive. The CDR3 nucleotides are TGCGCCAGCAGCATAGGACTAGCGGGGTACACAGATACGCAGTATTTT. Translation: CASSIGLAGYTDTQYF. Full variable domain (outside the CDR3, taken from reference TRBV5-1 and TRBJ2-3): KAGVTQTPRYLIKTRGQQVTLSCSPISGHRSVSWYQQTPGQGLQFLFEYFSETQRNKGNFPGRFSGRQFSNSRSEMNVSTLELGDSALYLCASSIGLAGYTDTQYFGPGTRLTVL.